This is a list of T cell receptor beta chains from one sample in a study of PD-L1 blockade in urothelial cancer. Profiling relied on immunoSEQ multiplex PCR, and the TCRdb table lists in-frame clones only, not all of them. The table has approximately 100,000 clones, around 85% seen once. Sample: PBMCs, taken around atezolizumab (anti-PD-L1) treatment. These receptors all come from a man in his fifties or sixties with urothelial cancer. Each CDR3 is given without its conserved first and last residue. Size is omitted from some rows. Given values are once, few, many or a class for expanded clones.

>-|TRBV28
ASRLEPGEQY
>-|TRBV5-1
ASSLEARYMNTEAF
>-|TRBV7-2
ASSLFAGEGEQF
>once|TRBV28
ASKEQANTEAF
>-|TRBV6-5
ASSRGEGTEQY
>few|TRBV5-6
ASSLLGGSYEQY
>-|TRBV11-3
ASSPGGGTNEKLF
>-|TRBV7-9
ASSLVGTTTGELF
>-|TRBV2
ATYLAGVNTGELF
>-|TRBV7-9
ASKEGAGNTIY
>-|TRBV7-2
ASSPQSSLQETQY
>-|TRBV5-1
ASNGGAGVVTDTQY
>once|TRBV5-4
ASPPGNGV
>-|TRBV2
ASSEGGTGNREQY
>-|TRBV6-1
ASSEAQGGYEQY
>-|TRBV2
ASRVLATAPADNEQF
>-|TRBV6-5
ASSYLTGATGFGYT
>-|TRBV5-1
ASSPSDYTDTQY
>-|TRBV10-1
ASRDYQAKNIQY
>-|TRBV27
ASSSNRQGMSNQPQH
>-|TRBV7-9
ASSLWIVPSGNEQF
>few|TRBV2
ASTRTSGTTDTQY
>-|TRBV10-2
ASSESRGWTSGRGNEQF
>once|TRBV11-2
ASSPGRDSYEQY
>-|TRBV27
ASSAPGGVGHNSPLH
>few|TRBV2
ASSESGGTYNSPLH
>-|TRBV25-1
ASSRSPGDEQF
>medium-sized|TRBV7-9
ASSLPRAEPGGNTIY
>few|TRBV5-4
ASSSATTRTYNEQF
>-|TRBV6-1
ASSPTGAYEQY
>-|TRBV6-1
ASRVGTGATGELF
>-|TRBV12-5
ASGLAPGVDSGRLSEQF
>-|TRBV2
ASSAVSNEQF
>-|TRBV7-8
ASSLGHRMNSNQPQH
>-|TRBV18
ASSPNRGAQSVTLH
>-|TRBV9
ASSEGGWGEKLF
>-|TRBV5-1
ASSLASAGGTDTQY
>-|TRBV5-5
ASSTGTGLAKNIQY
>-|TRBV27
ASRQGYTDTQY
>few|TRBV18
ASSPQTGHSGNTIY
>-|TRBV5-8
ASSLGRPADTQY
>-|TRBV7-2
ASSQVEDTQY
>once|TRBV6-1
ASTGLAGDYEQF
>-|TRBV11-2
ASSSFVGAGGAGELF
>-|TRBV15
ATSPTPGTSDSDTQY
>-|TRBV5-1
ASSLVPDFSDTQY
>-|TRBV27
ASSNTGSHNEQF
>-|TRBV5-1
ASSLGQSNTEAF
>-|TRBV19
ASSIDLGGYEQY
>-|TRBV28
ASSFRTIGPPLH
>few|TRBV7-2
ASTLGAGTSGYEQY
>-|TRBV7-2
ASSQTSGRYEQY
>-|TRBV11-2
ASSLDPRITYEQY